Given below is one TCR beta chain in context. Its cognate antigen has yet to be identified. Base qualities are not at hand, and no much larger clone is one base apart. The immunoSEQ Assay, a bias-controlled multiplex PCR, was used to amplify TCRbeta CDR3 regions from genomic DNA. For the original study's pipeline: Within the assay, amplification of reference gene primers was used to estimate how many nucleated cells each sample contained. To quantify the absolute abundance of each unique TCRbeta CDR3 rearrangement, sequence reads were collapsed and filtered. For each sample, productive Simpson clonality was calculated as the square root of Simpson's diversity index over productive rearrangements. TCRdb carries this immuneACCESS record with in-frame sequences only. Its versions omit some clonotypes, under half of them owing to an unresolved V gene in the studies checked, with the rest unexplained. V, J and clone size are taken as reported in that table, and D and trimming were inferred from the DNA itself. This sample has tens of thousands of clones in its table, and about 77% of those were observed once. The leading ten clones occupy approximately 6.3% of the sample.

These data are taken from a study of blood T cell repertoires in COVID-19 (dated by TCRdb to the early 2020s). With regard to the full study: The collaborator samples originated in the United States, Italy and Spain and spanned the acute and convalescent phases of COVID-19. The prospective study material was composed of cDNA or gDNA derived from T cells, B-cell-depleted T cells, or PBMCs. Nearly every sample came with metadata listing a de-identified subject ID, COVID-19 status, age in years and sex. The samples were drawn from the first 160 participants of the ongoing ImmuneRACE study and from 950 to 1,500 subjects provided by 6 global collaborators. The dataset comprised deeply sampled blood TCRbeta repertoires from subjects exposed to, actively infected with, or recovered from COVID-19. Where HLA class I and class II types were available, the types were taken from metadata supplied by the sample provider, not from assay-based typing. A freely available public database, intended as a resource for researchers studying the immune response to SARS-CoV-2, is where the repertoires were released. The study at large found these results: How much clinical and demographic metadata was included differed by source and by participant, and the metadata was provided uncurated.

At one collaborating source in Seattle, patients were enrolled during active infection and were followed longitudinally through the course of disease. Collaborating institutions collected whole blood in K2EDTA tubes following their own protocols. For TCRbeta analysis, collaborators shipped samples in one of three forms: frozen whole blood, isolated PBMCs, or DNA extracted from either of those sample types. Per the germline V gene, SGHTA is the CDR1 and FQGNSA is the CDR2. V was cut back by 5 bases and J by 2 bases, leaving a gap of 7 bases between them. The CDR3 numbers 12 residues from cysteine through phenylalanine. Only the CDR3 DNA stays, 36 bases, in frame from base 1.

The sample was peripheral blood. The receptor comes from a man in his 70s with COVID-19, enrolled during active disease. Recombination linked TRBV7-2 to TRBJ2-7; 5 matching bases give a weak D call of TRBD2. The bases read TGTGCCAGCAGCCCGGGGACCTACGAGCAGTACTTC. Translated, it reads CASSPGTYEQYF.